These T cell receptor beta chains were read from a single sample in a study of blood T cell repertoires in COVID-19. TCRdb's table, derived via immunoSEQ multiplex PCR, lists solely in-frame clones and lacks some. This table has about 420,000 clones, approximately 90% appearing once. The sample consisted of peripheral blood. These receptors were obtained from a man aged 18 to 35 with COVID-19, enrolled during active disease. CDR3s include the opening cysteine and the closing phenylalanine or tryptophan. A D gene is named only where the DNA matches it firmly. Clone size is not always given. Where it is, it says once, few, many or a class for expanded clones.

j_gene	abundance	v_gene	d_gene	CDR3nt	CDR3aa
TRBJ1-3	-	TRBV19	-	TGTGCCAGTAGGGTATCGTCTTTTGGGGGCCGCCCTGGAAACACCATATATTTT	CASRVSSFGGRPGNTIYF
TRBJ1-3	few	TRBV6-5	TRBD1	TGTGCCAGCAGTAGGGACAGGGGCTCTGGAAACACCATATATTTT	CASSRDRGSGNTIYF
TRBJ2-4	once	TRBV11-3	-	TGTGCCAGCAGCCAGGGGACCATCATCGGACGGAACATTCAGTACTTC	CASSQGTIIGRNIQYF
TRBJ2-2	-	TRBV11-3	-	TGTGCCAGCAGCTTAAAGAGGGTGGAATCCGGGGAGCTGTTTTTT	CASSLKRVESGELFF
TRBJ1-1	-	TRBV7-9	-	TGTGCCAGCAGCCCCAGCGGGAGGCGGGTGAACACTGAAGCTTTCTTT	CASSPSGRRVNTEAFF
TRBJ1-6	-	TRBV19	-	TGTGCCAGTAGTGAGTGGGCTAATTCACCCCTCCACTTT	CASSEWANSPLHF
TRBJ2-7	many	TRBV7-9	-	TGTGCCAGCAGCGCTAGACAGTCCTACGAGCAGTACTTC	CASSARQSYEQYF
TRBJ1-3	-	TRBV19	TRBD1	TGTGCCAGTAGTATTCGGACAGGCAACTCTGGAAACACCATATATTTT	CASSIRTGNSGNTIYF
TRBJ2-2	-	TRBV6-5	TRBD2	TGTGCCAGCAGCGGGGGGACCCCCGGGGAGCTGTTTTTT	CASSGGTPGELFF
TRBJ2-5	-	TRBV6-5	TRBD2	TGTGCCAGCAGACCTAGCGGGGCCGGGGGGACCCAGTACTTC	CASRPSGAGGTQYF
TRBJ1-5	-	TRBV19	-	TGTGCCAGTAGTGCGCCGGGGGGTGGGACGGGGCCCCAGCATTTT	CASSAPGGGTGPQHF
TRBJ2-5	-	TRBV10-2	TRBD2	TGCGCCAGCAGACTAGCGGGGGGGCCAGAGACCCAGTACTTC	CASRLAGGPETQYF
TRBJ2-1	-	TRBV5-8	-	TGTGCCAGCAGCCCAATTGGAGTCCGCCGCTCCTACAATGAGCAGTTCTTC	CASSPIGVRRSYNEQFF
TRBJ2-2	once	TRBV29-1	TRBD2	TGCAGCTTCACCGTGGGGGGGACGAACACCGGGGAGCTGTTTTTT	CSFTVGGTNTGELFF
TRBJ1-1	-	TRBV7-9	-	TGTGCCAGCAGCTTACCCCAGATGAACACTGAAGCTTTCTTT	CASSLPQMNTEAFF
TRBJ1-2	-	TRBV11-2	-	TGTGCCAGCAGCTACCAGAGGGAGGGTGGCTACACCTTC	CASSYQREGGYTF
TRBJ2-1	-	TRBV6-1	TRBD2	TGTGCCAGCAGTGAAACTAGCGGGTTCTCCTACAATGAGCAGTTCTTC	CASSETSGFSYNEQFF
TRBJ1-3	-	TRBV7-9	-	TGTGCCAGCAGCCGGGACATTGGCTCTGGAAACACCATATATTTT	CASSRDIGSGNTIYF
TRBJ1-2	-	TRBV5-6	-	TGTGCCAGCACTGTACAGGGCTATGGCTACACCTTC	CASTVQGYGYTF
TRBJ2-1	-	TRBV30	-	TGTGCCTGGAGCTTCATAGTCGATGAGCAGTTCTTC	CAWSFIVDEQFF
TRBJ2-5	-	TRBV7-9	-	TGTGCCAGCAGCCCCAGGGTGTTAGAGGAGACCCAGTACTTC	CASSPRVLEETQYF
TRBJ2-7	-	TRBV19	TRBD2	TGTGCCAGTAGTATGAGACTAGCGGGAGGCCCCTCCTACGAGCAGTACTTC	CASSMRLAGGPSYEQYF
TRBJ2-5	-	TRBV30	-	TGTGCCTGGAGTGGGGGGCATCGAGAGACCCAGTACTTC	CAWSGGHRETQYF
TRBJ2-7	once	TRBV5-4	TRBD2	TGTGCCAGCAGCTTCCCCGGGACTAACGCCTACGAGCAGTACTTC	CASSFPGTNAYEQYF
TRBJ1-6	once	TRBV24-1	TRBD1	TGTGCCACCTCGGGACAGAGTAATTCACCCCTCCACTTT	CATSGQSNSPLHF
TRBJ2-1	-	TRBV6-5	TRBD2	TGTGCCAGCAGTTTGACTAGCGGATCCTACAATGAGCAGTTCTTC	CASSLTSGSYNEQFF
TRBJ2-1	-	TRBV4-1	TRBD2	TGCGCCAGCAGCCCGACTAGCGGGGCCTCCTACAATGAGCAGTTCTTC	CASSPTSGASYNEQFF
TRBJ1-1	-	TRBV27	TRBD1	TGTGCCAGCAGTCCGGACAGGGGGTACACTGAAGCTTTCTTT	CASSPDRGYTEAFF
TRBJ2-2	once	TRBV11-3	-	TGTGCCAGCAGCTCGGGATCGCGCGGGGAGCTGTTTTTT	CASSSGSRGELFF
TRBJ1-6	-	TRBV5-6	-	TGTGCCAGCAGTCCAGGGAATTCACCCCTCCACTTT	CASSPGNSPLHF
TRBJ2-1	-	TRBV14	TRBD2	TGTGCCAGCAGCCCGACTAGCGGGAGGTACAATGAGCAGTTCTTC	CASSPTSGRYNEQFF
TRBJ2-3	-	TRBV10-3	TRBD2	TGTGCCGTCCGGTCTGAGCTAGCGGCATCCAGCGGCACAGATACGCAGTATTTT	CAVRSELAASSGTDTQYF
TRBJ1-2	-	TRBV5-8	-	TGTGCCAGCAGCCTCGTAAGGACAGCAAACTATGGCTACACCTTC	CASSLVRTANYGYTF
TRBJ1-1	-	TRBV7-9	-	TGTGCCAGCAGCCCACCCGGGGGTAACACTGAAGCTTTCTTT	CASSPPGGNTEAFF
TRBJ2-5	once	TRBV9	-	TGTGCCAGCAGCGGGGGTCTAGCCGTACAAGAGACCCAGTACTTC	CASSGGLAVQETQYF
TRBJ2-1	-	TRBV5-6	TRBD2	TGTGCCAGCAGCCCCGCACCCGGGGGGAATGAGCAGTTCTTC	CASSPAPGGNEQFF
TRBJ2-2	-	TRBV7-9	TRBD2	TGTGCCAGCAGCTCTATTAGCGGGAGGGGAACCGGGGAGCTGTTTTTT	CASSSISGRGTGELFF
TRBJ2-5	-	TRBV5-1	-	TGCGCCAGCAGCCTTGGACAGCAAGAGACCCAGTACTTC	CASSLGQQETQYF
TRBJ2-3	-	TRBV20-1	TRBD2	TGCAGTGCTAGTAGGGGACTAGTTAACACAGATACGCAGTATTTT	CSASRGLVNTDTQYF
TRBJ2-5	-	TRBV10-3	-	TGTGCCATCAGTGAGTCAGGGCCAGGGTTGGAGACCCAGTACTTC	CAISESGPGLETQYF
TRBJ2-2	-	TRBV24-1	-	TGTGCCACCGGTGACACTTACACCGGGGAGCTGTTTTTT	CATGDTYTGELFF
TRBJ1-2	few	TRBV7-2	TRBD1	TGTGCCAGCAGCCCCGGCCGGGACAGAACCTATGGCTACACCTTC	CASSPGRDRTYGYTF
TRBJ1-6	-	TRBV10-2	-	TGCGCCAGCGGCGCAGGGAAACCACCCCTCCACTTT	CASGAGKPPLHF
TRBJ2-1	-	TRBV6-2/TRBV6-3	-	TGTGCCAGCAGTTACCCCCGGGGGAGGTACAATGAGCAGTTCTTC	CASSYPRGRYNEQFF
TRBJ2-1	-	TRBV7-6	-	TGTGCCAGCAGCTCCGATGGGGCAGGCTTAGGGGAGCAGTTCTTC	CASSSDGAGLGEQFF